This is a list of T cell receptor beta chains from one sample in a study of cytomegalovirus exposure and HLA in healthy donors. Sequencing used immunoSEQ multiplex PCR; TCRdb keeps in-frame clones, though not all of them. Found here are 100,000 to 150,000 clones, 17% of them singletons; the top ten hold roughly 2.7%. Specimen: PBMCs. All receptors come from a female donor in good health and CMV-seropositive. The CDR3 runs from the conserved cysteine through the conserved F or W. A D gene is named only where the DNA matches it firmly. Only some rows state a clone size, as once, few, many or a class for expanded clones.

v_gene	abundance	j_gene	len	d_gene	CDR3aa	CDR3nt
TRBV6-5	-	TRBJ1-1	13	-	CASSSPGNTEAFF	TGTGCCAGCAGTTCCCCGGGGAACACTGAAGCTTTCTTT
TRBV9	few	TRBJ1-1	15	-	CASSVDPGQFTEAFF	TGTGCCAGCAGCGTAGATCCCGGACAGTTCACTGAAGCTTTCTTT
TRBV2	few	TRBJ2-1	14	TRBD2	CASNRLAGRNEQFF	TGTGCCAGCAATCGACTAGCGGGAAGAAATGAGCAGTTCTTC
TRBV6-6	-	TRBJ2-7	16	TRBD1	CASSYSDRGLSYEQYF	TGTGCCAGCAGTTACTCTGACAGGGGGCTATCCTACGAGCAGTACTTC
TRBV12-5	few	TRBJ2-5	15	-	CASGSNIGQTETQYF	TGTGCTAGTGGTTCAAATATAGGACAGACAGAGACCCAGTACTTC
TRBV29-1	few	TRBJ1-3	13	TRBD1	CSVSTGGRNTIYF	TGCAGCGTTTCGACAGGGGGCAGGAACACCATATATTTT
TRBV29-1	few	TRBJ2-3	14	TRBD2	CSVDPSGTGDTQYF	TGCAGCGTGGACCCTAGCGGGACGGGTGATACGCAGTATTTT
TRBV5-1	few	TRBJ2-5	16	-	CASSQGDSRRGETQYF	TGCGCCAGCAGCCAGGGGGACTCGAGAAGGGGAGAGACCCAGTACTTC
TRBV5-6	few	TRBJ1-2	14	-	CASSAGSTNYGYTF	TGTGCCAGCTCTGCAGGGTCGACTAACTATGGCTACACCTTC
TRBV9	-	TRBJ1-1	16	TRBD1	CASSVGGQGVGTEAFF	TGTGCCAGCAGCGTAGGAGGACAGGGGGTAGGAACTGAAGCTTTCTTT
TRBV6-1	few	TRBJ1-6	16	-	CASSEVRGSYNSPLHF	TGTGCCAGCAGTGAAGTCCGAGGTTCCTATAATTCACCCCTCCACTTT
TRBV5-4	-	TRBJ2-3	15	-	CASSLVTASTDTQYF	TGTGCCAGCAGCTTGGTGACAGCTAGCACAGATACGCAGTATTTT
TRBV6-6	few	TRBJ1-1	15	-	CASSYTSTVNTEAFF	TGTGCCAGCAGTTACACGTCAACAGTGAACACTGAAGCTTTCTTT
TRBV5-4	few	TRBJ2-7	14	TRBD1	CATFRDRNSYEQYF	TGTGCCACGTTCCGGGACAGGAACTCCTACGAGCAGTACTTC
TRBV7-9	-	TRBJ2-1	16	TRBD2	CASSYRAGTSFNEQFF	TGTGCCAGCAGCTACCGCGCCGGGACTAGTTTTAATGAGCAGTTCTTC
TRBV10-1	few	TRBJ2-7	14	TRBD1	CASSESDRDHEQYF	TGCGCCAGCAGTGAGTCTGACAGGGACCACGAGCAGTACTTC
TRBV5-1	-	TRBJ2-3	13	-	CASSTRDTDTQYF	TGCGCCAGCAGCACCCGAGACACAGATACGCAGTATTTT
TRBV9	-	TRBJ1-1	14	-	CASSARGANTEAFF	TGTGCCAGCAGCGCTCGGGGGGCGAACACTGAAGCTTTCTTT
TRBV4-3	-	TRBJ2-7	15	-	CASSQDRLDFGEQYF	TGCGCCAGCAGCCAAGATCGGTTAGATTTCGGCGAGCAGTACTTC
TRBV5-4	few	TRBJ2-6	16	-	CASSLGLGLGANVLTF	TGTGCCAGCAGCTTGGGACTAGGTTTAGGGGCCAACGTCCTGACTTTC
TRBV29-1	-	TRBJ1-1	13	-	CSVGRFSGTEAFF	TGCAGCGTCGGCAGGTTTAGTGGCACTGAAGCTTTCTTT
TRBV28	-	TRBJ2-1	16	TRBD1	CASSDRDRGFSNEQFF	TGTGCCAGCAGTGACCGGGACAGGGGCTTTAGCAATGAGCAGTTCTTC
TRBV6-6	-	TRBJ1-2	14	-	CASSRDTLGYGYTF	TGTGCCAGCAGCCGGGACACCCTAGGCTATGGCTACACCTTC
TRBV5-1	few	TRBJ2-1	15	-	CASSLFYRGAGGQFF	TGCGCCAGCAGCTTATTCTACCGGGGGGCCGGCGGGCAGTTCTTC
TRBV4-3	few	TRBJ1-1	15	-	CASSQGLGPNTEAFF	TGCGCCAGCAGCCAGGGCCTGGGCCCTAACACTGAAGCTTTCTTT
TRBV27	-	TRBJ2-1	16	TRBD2	CASSLIRTSGPLFQFF	TGTGCCAGCAGTTTGATAAGGACTAGCGGTCCGCTTTTTCAGTTCTTC
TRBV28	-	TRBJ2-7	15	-	CASSSPGVRTYEQYF	TGTGCCAGCAGTTCGCCGGGGGTTCGGACTTATGAGCAGTACTTC
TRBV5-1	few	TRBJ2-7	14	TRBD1	CASSGGQAAYEQYF	TGCGCCAGCAGCGGGGGACAGGCGGCCTACGAGCAGTACTTC
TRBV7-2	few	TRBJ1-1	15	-	CASSLGGGMNTEAFF	TGTGCCAGCAGCTTAGGGGGCGGTATGAACACTGAAGCTTTCTTT
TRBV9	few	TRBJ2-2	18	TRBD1	CASSDRTGGASNTGELFF	TGTGCCAGCAGCGACAGGACAGGGGGCGCCTCGAACACCGGGGAGCTGTTTTTT
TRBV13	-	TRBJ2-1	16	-	CASSLLASGPYNEQFF	TGTGCCAGCAGCTTATTGGCCAGCGGGCCCTACAATGAGCAGTTCTTC
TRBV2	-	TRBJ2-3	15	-	CASRSPGDLRDTQYF	TGTGCCAGCAGATCACCGGGAGATCTGAGAGATACGCAGTATTTT
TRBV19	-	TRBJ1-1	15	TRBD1	CASSWDRAKNTEAFF	TGTGCCAGTAGTTGGGACAGGGCAAAGAACACTGAAGCTTTCTTT
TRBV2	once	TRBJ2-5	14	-	CASSADSAQETQYF	TGTGCCAGCAGTGCGGACAGCGCTCAAGAGACCCAGTACTTC
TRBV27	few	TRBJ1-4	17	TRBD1	CASSPFMTGSLSEKLFF	TGTGCCAGCAGTCCATTCATGACAGGGTCGTTGAGTGAAAAACTGTTTTTT
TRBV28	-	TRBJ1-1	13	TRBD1	CASSGGQGTEAFF	TGTGCCAGCAGTGGGGGACAGGGGACTGAAGCTTTCTTT
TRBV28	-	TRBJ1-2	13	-	CASIPAGGSGYTF	TGTGCCAGCATCCCTGCGGGGGGGAGTGGCTACACCTTC
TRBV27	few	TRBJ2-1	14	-	CASSSIGGRNEQFF	TGTGCCAGCAGCTCGATCGGGGGGCGCAATGAGCAGTTCTTC
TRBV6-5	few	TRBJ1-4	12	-	CASSPGIGKLFF	TGTGCCAGCAGCCCGGGAATCGGAAAACTGTTTTTT
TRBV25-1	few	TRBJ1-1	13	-	CASRSDSYTEAFF	TGTGCCAGCAGATCGGACAGCTACACTGAAGCTTTCTTT
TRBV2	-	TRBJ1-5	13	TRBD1	CASRGQANQPQHF	TGTGCCAGCAGGGGACAGGCTAATCAGCCCCAGCATTTT
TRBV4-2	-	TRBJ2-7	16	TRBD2	CASSQVGEGIDYEQYF	TGTGCCAGCAGCCAAGTTGGGGAGGGGATCGACTACGAGCAGTACTTC